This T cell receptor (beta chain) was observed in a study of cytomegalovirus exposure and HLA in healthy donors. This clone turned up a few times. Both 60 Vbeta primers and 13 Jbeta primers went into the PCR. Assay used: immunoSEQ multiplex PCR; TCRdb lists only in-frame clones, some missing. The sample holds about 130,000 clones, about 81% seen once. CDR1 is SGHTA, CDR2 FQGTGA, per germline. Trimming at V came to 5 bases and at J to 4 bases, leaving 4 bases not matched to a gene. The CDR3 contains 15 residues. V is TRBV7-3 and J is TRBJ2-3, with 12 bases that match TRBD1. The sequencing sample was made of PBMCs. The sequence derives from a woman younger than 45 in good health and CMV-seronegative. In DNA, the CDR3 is TGTGCCAGCAGCATGGGACAGGGGGCATCAGATACGCAGTATTTT. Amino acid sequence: CASSMGQGASDTQYF.